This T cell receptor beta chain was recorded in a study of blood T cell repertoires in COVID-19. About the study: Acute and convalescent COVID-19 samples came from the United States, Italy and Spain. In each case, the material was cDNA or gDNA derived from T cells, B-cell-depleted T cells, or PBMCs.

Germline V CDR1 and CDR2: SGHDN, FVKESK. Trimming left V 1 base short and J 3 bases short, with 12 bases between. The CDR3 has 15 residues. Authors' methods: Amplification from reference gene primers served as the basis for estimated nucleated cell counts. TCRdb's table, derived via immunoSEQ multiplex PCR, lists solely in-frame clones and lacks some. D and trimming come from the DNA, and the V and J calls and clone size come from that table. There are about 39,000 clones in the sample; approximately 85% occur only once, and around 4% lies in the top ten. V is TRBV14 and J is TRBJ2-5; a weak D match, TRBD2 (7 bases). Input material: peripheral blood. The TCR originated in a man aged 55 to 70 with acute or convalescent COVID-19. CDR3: CASSQGGGSEETQYF. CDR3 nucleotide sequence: TGTGCCAGCAGCCAAGGGGGGGGCTCAGAAGAGACCCAGTACTTC. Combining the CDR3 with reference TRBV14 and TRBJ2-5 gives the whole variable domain EAGVTQFPSHSVIEKGQTVTLRCDPISGHDNLYWYRRVMGKEIKFLLHFVKESKQDESGMPNNRFLAERTGGTYSTLKVQPAELEDSGVYFCASSQGGGSEETQYFGPGTRLLVL.